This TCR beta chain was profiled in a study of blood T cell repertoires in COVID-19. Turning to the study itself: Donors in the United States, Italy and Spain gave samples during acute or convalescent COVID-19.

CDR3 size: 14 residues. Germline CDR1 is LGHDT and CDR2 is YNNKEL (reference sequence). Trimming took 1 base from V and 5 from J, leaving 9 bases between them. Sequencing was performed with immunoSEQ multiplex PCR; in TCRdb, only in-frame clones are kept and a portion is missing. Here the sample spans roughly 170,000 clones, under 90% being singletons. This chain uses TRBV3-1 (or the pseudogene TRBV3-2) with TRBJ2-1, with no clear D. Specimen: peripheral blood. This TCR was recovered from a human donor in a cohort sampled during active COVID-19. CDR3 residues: CASSQARTDNEQFF. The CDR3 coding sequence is TGTGCCAGCAGCCAAGCCAGAACAGACAATGAGCAGTTCTTC.